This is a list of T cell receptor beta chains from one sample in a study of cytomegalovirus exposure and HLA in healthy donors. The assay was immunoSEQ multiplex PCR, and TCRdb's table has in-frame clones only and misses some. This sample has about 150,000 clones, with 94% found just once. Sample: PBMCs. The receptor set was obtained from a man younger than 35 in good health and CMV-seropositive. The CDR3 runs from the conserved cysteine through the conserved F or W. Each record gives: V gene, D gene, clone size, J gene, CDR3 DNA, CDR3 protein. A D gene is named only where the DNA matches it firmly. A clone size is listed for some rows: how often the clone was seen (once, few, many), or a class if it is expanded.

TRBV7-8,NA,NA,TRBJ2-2,TGTGCCAGCAGCCCAGATCAGGCCGGGGAGCTGTTTTTT,CASSPDQAGELFF
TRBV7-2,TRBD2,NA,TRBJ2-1,TGTGCCAGCAGCCCGCACCTAGCGGGAGGGCTCAATGAGCAGTTCTTC,CASSPHLAGGLNEQFF
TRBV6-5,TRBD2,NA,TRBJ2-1,TGTGCCAGCAGTTTTGGGACTAGCGGCAATGAGCAGTTCTTC,CASSFGTSGNEQFF
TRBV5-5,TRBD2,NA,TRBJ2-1,TGTGCCAGCAGCCTCGGGACTAGCGGGAGGGGGTACAATGAGCAGTTCTTC,CASSLGTSGRGYNEQFF
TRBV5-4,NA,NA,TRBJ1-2,TGTGCCAGCAGCTTAAACAGGGACCGGGCCTTCTATGGCTACACCTTC,CASSLNRDRAFYGYTF
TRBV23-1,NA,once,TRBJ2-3,TGCGCCAGCAGTCAATATCTCGAGCGGGCTATCACAGATACGCAGTATTTT,CASSQYLERAITDTQYF
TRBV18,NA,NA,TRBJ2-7,TGTGCCAGCTCACCTGACAGTCTTCAGCAGTACTTC,CASSPDSLQQYF
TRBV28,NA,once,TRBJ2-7,TGTGCCAGCAGTTTAGCGGGGCCCACCTACGAGCAGTACTTC,CASSLAGPTYEQYF
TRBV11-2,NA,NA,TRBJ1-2,TGTGCCAGCAGCCCGCAGGGTAACTATGGCTACACCTTC,CASSPQGNYGYTF
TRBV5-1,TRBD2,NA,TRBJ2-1,TGCGCCAGCAGCTTGGCCGGACTAGACTACAATGAGCAGTTCTTC,CASSLAGLDYNEQFF
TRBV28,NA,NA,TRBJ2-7,TGTGCCAGCAGTTTTTCACGGGGCTCCTACGAGCAGTACTTC,CASSFSRGSYEQYF
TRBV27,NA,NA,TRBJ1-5,TGTGCCAGCAGTCCCGGACAGTCTGGCAATCAGCCCCAGCATTTT,CASSPGQSGNQPQHF
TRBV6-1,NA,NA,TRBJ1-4,TGTGCCAGCAGTGAACGGACAGATGAAAAACTGTTTTTT,CASSERTDEKLFF
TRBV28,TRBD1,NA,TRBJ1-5,TGTGCCAGCACCCCGGGCTGGGGACAGGGCGTCTCGGATAGCAATCAGCCCCAGCATTTT,CASTPGWGQGVSDSNQPQHF
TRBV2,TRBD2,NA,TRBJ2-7,TGTGCCAGCAGTGGGGGGGTAGCGGGAGGGCCCTACGAGCAGTACTTC,CASSGGVAGGPYEQYF
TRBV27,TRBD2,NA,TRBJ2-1,TGTGCCAGCAGTCCCGGGACTAGCGAAACCCTCACCCCCAATGAGCAGTTCTTC,CASSPGTSETLTPNEQFF
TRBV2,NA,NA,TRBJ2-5,TGTGCCACCCCAAAGGGCCTCCGGGGGGAGACCCAGTACTTC,CATPKGLRGETQYF
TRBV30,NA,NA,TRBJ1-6,TGTGCCTGGAGTGGAACTTCATCACCCCTCCACTTT,CAWSGTSSPLHF
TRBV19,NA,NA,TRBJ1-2,TGTGCCAGTAGTAGTCTAGCTCCTCTGAGTGGCTACACCTTC,CASSSLAPLSGYTF
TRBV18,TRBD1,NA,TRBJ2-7,TGTGCCAGCTCACCACCGTATTCCGGGACAGGAACCTACGAGCAGTACTTC,CASSPPYSGTGTYEQYF
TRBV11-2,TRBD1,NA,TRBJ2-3,TGTGCCAGCAGCGGTATGACAGGGGGCAGGACAGATACGCAGTATTTT,CASSGMTGGRTDTQYF
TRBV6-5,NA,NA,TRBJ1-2,TGTGCCAGCAGTTACTCCCCCGAGACAGTTAACTATGGCTACACCTTC,CASSYSPETVNYGYTF
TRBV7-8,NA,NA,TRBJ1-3,TGTGCCAGCAGCTTACCGGCGAGGTCCGCGACCTCTGGAAACACCATATATTTT,CASSLPARSATSGNTIYF
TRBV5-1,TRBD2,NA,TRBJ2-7,TGCGCCAGCAGCTCGGGACTAGCGGGAGTCTGGTACTTC,CASSSGLAGVWYF
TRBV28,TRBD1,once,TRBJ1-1,TGTGCCAGCAGTGACAGGGGGCTCACTGAAGCTTTCTTT,CASSDRGLTEAFF
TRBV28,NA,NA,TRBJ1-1,TGTGCCAGCAGCCCCTTCAGGGGCGCGCACACTGAAGCTTTCTTT,CASSPFRGAHTEAFF
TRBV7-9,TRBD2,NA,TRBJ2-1,TGTGCCAGCAGCTTTTTTCGGACTAGCGGAAGCTCCTACAATGAGCAGTTCTTC,CASSFFRTSGSSYNEQFF
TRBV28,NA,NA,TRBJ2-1,TGTGCCAGCAGTCGGAATGAGCAGTTCTTC,CASSRNEQFF
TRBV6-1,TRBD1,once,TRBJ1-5,TGTGCCAGCAGTGAGCAGACAGGGGGGAAGCCCCAGCATTTT,CASSEQTGGKPQHF
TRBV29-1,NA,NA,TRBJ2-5,TGCAGCGTTGAAATGGCAGGCAGACAAGAGACCCAGTACTTC,CSVEMAGRQETQYF
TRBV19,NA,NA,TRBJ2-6,TGTGCCAGTAGTATAGGCCAGTCTGGGGCCAACGTCCTGACTTTC,CASSIGQSGANVLTF
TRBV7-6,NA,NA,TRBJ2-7,TGTGCCAGCAGCTTACAAGGACTGTCCTACGAGCAGTACTTC,CASSLQGLSYEQYF
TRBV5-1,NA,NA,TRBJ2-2,TGCGCCAGCAGCTTGGCGGGGGACACCGGGGAGCTGTTTTTT,CASSLAGDTGELFF
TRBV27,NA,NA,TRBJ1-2,TGTGCCAGCAGTTTAATGGCACCATCCCCGCCTAACTATGGCTACACCTTC,CASSLMAPSPPNYGYTF
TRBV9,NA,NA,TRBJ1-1,TGTGCCAGCAGCCGTGGGGGCCAGAACACTGAAGCTTTCTTT,CASSRGGQNTEAFF
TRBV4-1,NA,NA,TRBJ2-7,TGCGCCAGCAGCCAAGAAGAGAAGGGGGGGGGAACGGAAGGCGAGCAGTACTTC,CASSQEEKGGGTEGEQYF
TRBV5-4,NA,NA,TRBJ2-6,TGTGCCAGCAGCCCGATAGGGGACTCTGGGGCCAACGTCCTGACTTTC,CASSPIGDSGANVLTF
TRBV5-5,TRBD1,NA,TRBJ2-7,TGTGCCAGCAGCTTGCCAGGGGGCTCCTACGAGCAGTACTTC,CASSLPGGSYEQYF
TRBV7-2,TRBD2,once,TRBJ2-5,TGTGCCAGCAGTCTAGCGGGATGGGGGGAGACCCAGTACTTC,CASSLAGWGETQYF
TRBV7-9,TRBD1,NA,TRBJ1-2,TGTGCCAGCAGCTTAATTGGGACAGTATCTTATGGCTACACCTTC,CASSLIGTVSYGYTF
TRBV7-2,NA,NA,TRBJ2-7,TGTGCCAGCAGCTTAATATCACAACCCTACGAGCAGTACTTC,CASSLISQPYEQYF
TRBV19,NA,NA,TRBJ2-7,TGTGCCAGTAGTATAGGGGGCGCTGAATACGAGCAGTACTTC,CASSIGGAEYEQYF